Below are 10 T cell receptor beta chains sequenced from a single sample in a study of cytomegalovirus exposure and HLA in healthy donors (dated by TCRdb to the late 2010s). To prepare the library, the immunoSEQ multiplex PCR assay was applied. For the multiplex PCR, a mixture combining 60 forward primers for TCR Vbeta segments and 13 reverse primers for TCR Jbeta segments was used. Entries here come from immuneACCESS through TCRdb and include only in-frame sequences with V and J called. Some clones fail to appear in such tables; in the studies checked, an unresolved V gene covers under half of the shortfall, and the cause of the remainder is unknown. Counted in this sample were approximately 240,000 clones; 82% of them appeared once. The ten top clones hold 5.4% of the sample. Sample: PBMCs. The receptors derive from a woman in her forties in good health and CMV-seropositive.

As concerns this clone: The CDR3 carries no conserved terminal phenylalanine or tryptophan, so it likely arises from a read error. The DNA is left out, because the CDR3 cannot be placed on it with certainty; the CDR3 is given as TCRdb lists it. The CDR3 sequence is CASSVSQCWPL. This chain joins TRBV9 and TRBJ1-1; TRBD1 is the table's D call, not checked against the DNA. From its first to its last residue, the CDR3 has 11 amino acids. CDR1 is SGDLS and CDR2 is YYNGEE in the germline V gene.

This chain uses TRBV19 with TRBJ1-5; 9 positions match TRBD1. The germline gives CDR1 LNHDA, CDR2 SQIVND (reference sequence). This CDR3 contains 16 residues. Trimming removed 3 bases from V and 7 bases from J; junction bases left unmatched: 10. Written as DNA, the CDR3 is TGTGCCAGTAGTATGTCCCGGGACAGGGTAGGACAGCCCCAGCATTTT. Its protein is CASSMSRDRVGQPQHF.

The chain is built from TRBV4-2 and TRBJ1-1; D unresolved. This CDR3 is built from 14 residues. With 4 bases removed from V and 4 bases from J, the gap between germline ends came to 13 bases. Germline CDR1 and CDR2: LGHNA and YNFKEQ. The CDR3 DNA sequence: TGTGCCAGCAGCCTCCTGCGGGGTTCCACTGAAGCTTTCTTT. Protein product: CASSLLRGSTEAFF.

V is TRBV6-5 and J is TRBJ2-7; 8 nucleotides align to TRBD1. The CDR3 length is 13 residues. Germline CDR1 reads MNHEY; CDR2 reads SVGAGI. J lost 2 bases, V lost 5 bases, and 2 bases had no gene match. The CDR3 reads CASSQQGAYEQYF. The DNA of the CDR3 is TGTGCCAGCAGTCAACAGGGGGCCTACGAGCAGTACTTC.

V usage is TRBV10-3 and J usage is TRBJ1-5; D possibly corresponds to TRBD1 (6 bases). Germline-derived CDR1 and CDR2 are ENHRY and SYGVKD. This CDR3 is built from 14 residues. Trimming cost V 6 bases and J 3 bases, with 12 bases left between them. The CDR3 spells CAISPGQLNQPQHF. In DNA form, the CDR3 reads TGTGCCATCAGCCCTGGACAGCTCAATCAGCCCCAGCATTTT.

This clone came up once. The V gene is TRBV2, the J gene TRBJ2-2; unclear D gene. Germline values: CDR1 SNHLY, CDR2 FYNNEI. The CDR3 runs 12 residues. Trimming took off 6 bases at V and 0 bases at J, with 2 bases between the two ends. CDR3 loop: CASSTNTGELFF. CDR3 coding DNA: TGTGCCAGCAGCACGAACACCGGGGAGCTGTTTTTT.

V and J are TRBV5-1 and TRBJ1-3; D not certain. CDR1 and CDR2 from the germline V gene are SGHRS and YFSETQ. The CDR3 contains 14 residues. The V end was cut by 0 bases, the J end by 2 bases, with 6 bases between. The CDR3, as DNA: TGCGCCAGCAGCTTGGCCGTCGCTGGAAACACCATATATTTT. Residues: CASSLAVAGNTIYF.

The chain uses TRBV2 and TRBJ1-5, with 7 bases identical to TRBD1. The CDR3 has 13 amino acids. The V segment lost 4 bases and the J segment 5 bases; nucleotides outside the gene matches: 2. Germline V gene sequence: CDR1 SNHLY, CDR2 FYNNEI. Here the CDR3 DNA reads TGTGCCAGCAGTGCAGGGGGATATCAGCCCCAGCATTTT. Its protein product is CASSAGGYQPQHF.

The chain links TRBV10-3 to TRBJ2-7; 9 bases are shared with TRBD1. V lost 8 bases and J lost 1; bases outside the gene matches: 6. Germline V CDR1 and CDR2: ENHRY, SYGVKD. This CDR3 contains 14 residues. CDR3 coding DNA: TGTGCCATCGGTCCGGGACAGGGTTCCTACGAGCAGTACTTC. This encodes CAIGPGQGSYEQYF.

This chain connects TRBV19 to TRBJ1-3; a possible D gene is TRBD1 (6 bases). V was trimmed by 10 bases and J by 2 bases, leaving 18 bases between them. CDR1 LNHDA and CDR2 SQIVND come from the germline V gene (reference sequence). The CDR3 is 15 amino acids. The CDR3 DNA reads as TGTGCCACCCGGAAGGGGCAGGGGCCTGGAAACACCATATATTTT. Translated, it gives CATRKGQGPGNTIYF.